These 11 T cell receptor beta chains originate from one sample sequenced in a study of T-cell memory formation after mild COVID-19. TCRdb redid the calling of the 5' RACE reads with MiXCR, one entry per CDR3 protein. The table has approximately 180,000 distinct CDR3 sequences, under 20% seen once; the top ten hold around 2%. Sample: PBMCs or a T cell subset sorted from them (not recorded which). These receptors all stem from an adult woman who had mild COVID-19 (a few samples of this study predate the infection). Cell type and time point are not known.

This clonotype was recorded at least ten times. The CDR3 here is CASSGLAGSTDTQYF. CDR3 DNA: TGTGCCAGCAGTGGTCTAGCGGGGAGCACAGATACGCAGTATTTT. The V call is TRBV2, the J call TRBJ2-3; 9 bases align to TRBD2. Trimming cost V 4 bases and J 0 bases; bases outside gene matches: 2. Germline V gene lookup returns CDR1 SNHLY and CDR2 FYNNEI. The CDR3 spans 15 residues.

This clonotype appeared a few times. The chain is built from TRBV19 and TRBJ2-5; 10 nucleotides agree with TRBD1. Germline assignment: CDR1 LNHDA and CDR2 SQIVND (reference sequence). Germline trimming cut 5 bases from V and 2 bases from J; bases unmatched to any gene: 8. CDR3 size: 16 residues. As DNA, the CDR3 is TGTGCCAGTAGTTGGTCCGGGACAGGGGCTCAAGAGACCCAGTACTTC. This encodes CASSWSGTGAQETQYF.

The V and J genes are TRBV29-1 and TRBJ1-1; D is perhaps TRBD1 (5 bases). The V gene's germline CDR1 is SQVTM and CDR2 ANQGSEA. This CDR3 spans 13 amino acids. V lost 3 bases and J 5 bases, leaving 13 bases between the germline ends. The CDR3 reads CSVDGAFWTEAFF. In nucleotides, the CDR3 is TGCAGCGTTGACGGGGCTTTCTGGACTGAAGCTTTCTTT.

The rearrangement joins TRBV6-6 to TRBJ2-7, with a possible D match to TRBD1 (6 bases). Trimming shortened V by 6 bases and J by 3 bases, and 15 bases separated the two germline ends. In germline, CDR1 is MNHNY, CDR2 SVGAGI (reference sequence). The CDR3 is 14 amino acids. The CDR3 loop is CASRSATGYYEQYF. The CDR3 DNA is TGTGCCAGCAGGTCGGCTACAGGGTACTACGAGCAGTACTTC.

CDR3 DNA: TGCGCCAGCAGCTTGGCGCAGGGGGCGGACTATGGCTACACCTTC. Encoded protein: CASSLAQGADYGYTF. The J gene is TRBJ1-2, the V gene TRBV5-1, with 8 bases aligning to TRBD1. Germline lookup yields CDR1 SGHRS and CDR2 YFSETQ. This CDR3 is built from 15 residues. Trimming removed 0 bases from V and 3 bases from J; junction bases left unmatched: 4.

This clonotype has a count of ten or more. This chain connects TRBV5-4 to TRBJ1-5; D is undetermined. Trimming left V 2 bases short and J 3 bases short, with 3 bases between. This CDR3 region has 12 residues. Per the germline V gene, CDR1 is SGHNT and CDR2 is YYREEE (reference sequence). The DNA of the CDR3 is TGTGCCAGCAGCTTAGACAATCAGCCCCAGCATTTT. Translating it yields CASSLDNQPQHF.

The sample holds a few counts of this clonotype. The chain has TRBV15 and TRBJ2-7; perhaps TRBD1 as D (5 bases). The CDR3 runs to 13 residues. In germline, CDR1 is LNHNV, CDR2 YYDKDF (reference sequence). Trimming shortened V by 0 bases and J by 3 bases, and 6 bases separated the two germline ends. In DNA form, the CDR3 reads TGTGCCACCAGCAGAGAGACAGACTACGAGCAGTACTTC. Translating gives CATSRETDYEQYF.

This clonotype came up a few times. V and J are TRBV7-9 and TRBJ2-1; D is perhaps TRBD2 (5 bases). In germline, CDR1 is SEHNR, CDR2 FQNEAQ (reference sequence). V lost 2 bases to trimming and J lost 5 bases, with 13 bases between them. The CDR3 loop spans 15 amino acids. The CDR3 nucleotides read TGTGCCAGCAGCTTAAGAGGGATTCGAAACAATGAGCAGTTCTTC. Its protein product is CASSLRGIRNNEQFF.

This clonotype was detected only a few times. The chain joins TRBV7-7 to TRBJ2-7, with unresolved D. The CDR3 has 14 amino acids. V lost 5 bases and J lost 3, with 14 bases in between. Germline CDR1 reads SSHAT; CDR2 reads FNYEAQ (reference sequence). The CDR3, as DNA: TGTGCCAGCAGCCCCACCGTTGGGCTCTACGAGCAGTACTTC. Translated: CASSPTVGLYEQYF. The full variable domain, its missing parts supplied by reference TRBV7-7 and TRBJ2-7, is GAGVSQSPRYKVTKRGQDVTLRCDPISSHATLYWYQQALGQGPEFLTYFNYEAQPDKSGLPSDRFSAERPEGSISTLTIQRTEQRDSAMYRCASSPTVGLYEQYFGPGTRLTVT.

This clonotype was counted a few times. The rearrangement uses TRBV3-1 and TRBJ1-1; no reliable D call. The germline gives CDR1 LGHDT, CDR2 YNNKEL (reference sequence). The V end was cut by 0 bases, the J end by 0 bases, with 11 bases between. The CDR3 has 16 amino acids. Here the CDR3 DNA reads TGTGCCAGCAGCCAAGAAGGAGTTCTCATGAACACTGAAGCTTTCTTT. Encoded protein: CASSQEGVLMNTEAFF.

This clonotype was picked up a small number of times. The V and J genes are TRBV5-1 and TRBJ1-5; D is possibly TRBD1 (6 bases). The V gene's germline CDR1 is SGHRS and CDR2 YFSETQ. CDR3 length: 14 amino acids. Trimming left V 4 bases short and J 4 bases short, with 12 bases between. CDR3 coding DNA: TGCGCCAGCAGCATTGGTACAGGGAATCAGCCCCAGCATTTT. This codes for CASSIGTGNQPQHF.